The source of this T cell receptor (beta chain) is a study of T cells expressing NK-cell markers. TCRdb re-called the 5' RACE reads, yielding one record per CDR3 amino acid sequence without DNA. Listed are 200,000 to 300,000 distinct CDR3 sequences; 0.39% falls within the top ten. The germline CDR1 and CDR2 sequences are SGHAT and FQNNGV. This CDR3 contains 15 residues. The chain uses TRBV11-2 and TRBJ2-1; absent DNA, TCRdb's TRBD2 call cannot be checked. The specimen sequenced was blood T cells: a sorted CD56 or NKG2C T cell subset, CD4+ or CD8+ T cells, or bulk PBMC T cells (not recorded which). The receptor comes from a man aged 18 to 29 in good health. CDR3 amino acids: CASSWTSGTYNEQFF.